This T cell receptor (beta chain) was obtained from a study of blood T cell repertoires in COVID-19. Study information: Material from acute and convalescent COVID-19 was sourced from the United States, Italy and Spain. In each case, the material was cDNA or gDNA derived from T cells, B-cell-depleted T cells, or PBMCs.

Authors' analysis steps: Estimation of nucleated cell counts was performed using reference gene primer amplification. Libraries were prepared by immunoSEQ multiplex PCR; TCRdb keeps only in-frame clonotypes and omits some of them. The DNA was the basis for D and trimming; V, J and clone size are from that table. The table records approximately 340,000 clones, about 87% of them present only once. Patients from Seattle were sampled longitudinally, starting during active infection. This CDR3 comprises 18 residues. Trimming cost V 0 bases and J 7 bases, with 19 bases left between them. Looked up from germline, CDR1 is MGHRA and CDR2 is YSYEKL.

This rearrangement joins TRBV4-1 to TRBJ1-6; D may be TRBD1 (5 bases). The sequence derives from a young man with COVID-19, enrolled during active disease. The specimen was peripheral blood. CDR3 residues: CASSQELGLGTRNSPLHF. The CDR3 bases are TGCGCCAGCAGCCAAGAACTGGGGCTGGGAACGAGAAATTCACCCCTCCACTTT.